The 14 T cell receptor beta chains below all came from one sample that was sequenced in a study of CD8+CD57+ T cells in acquired aplastic anemia. In patients chosen for sequencing, flow cytometry had shown CD8+CD57+ cell expansion. Profiles of TCR beta VDJ and CDR3 were generated from a genomic DNA template. TCRdb reprocessed the reads with MiXCR, giving one entry per CDR3 protein. This sample has some 140,000 distinct CDR3 sequences, with roughly 54% found just once. Material: sorted CD4+, CD8+, or CD8+CD57+ T cells (not recorded which) from PBMCs. The source is a human donor with aplastic anemia.

This clonotype was found a few times. The J gene is TRBJ1-2, the V gene TRBV25-1, with 11 positions matching TRBD1. V lost 3 bases, J lost 4 bases, and 7 bases stayed unmatched. This CDR3 is 16 amino acids long. The germline gives CDR1 MGHDK, CDR2 SYGVNS. The CDR3, as DNA: TGTGCCAGCAGTGAGGGGACAGGGGGAGTTGGCTATGGCTACACCTTC. Translation gives CASSEGTGGVGYGYTF.

The CDR3 spells CASSDAIQPQHF. In nucleotides, the CDR3 is TGTGCCAGCAGTGATGCCATTCAGCCCCAGCATTTT. The chain employs TRBV2 and TRBJ1-5; D is undetermined. The CDR3 is 12 residues long. Trimming took off 3 bases at V and 6 bases at J, with 6 bases between the two ends. Germline lookup yields CDR1 SNHLY and CDR2 FYNNEI.

The genes are TRBV15 and TRBJ1-5; possibly TRBD1 for D (5 bases). V was trimmed by 8 bases and J by 0 bases, leaving 11 bases between them. Per the germline V gene, CDR1 is LNHNV and CDR2 is YYDKDF (reference sequence). This CDR3 has 14 amino acids. CDR3 sequence: CATVGGGSNQPQHF. For the CDR3, the DNA is TGTGCCACCGTGGGGGGGGGTAGCAATCAGCCCCAGCATTTT. The full variable domain, in which reference TRBV15 and TRBJ1-5 provide the parts outside the CDR3, is DAMVIQNPRYQVTQFGKPVTLSCSQTLNHNVMYWYQQKSSQAPKLLFHYYDKDFNNEADTPDNFQSRRPNTSFCFLDIRSPGLGDTAMYLCATVGGGSNQPQHFGDGTRLSIL.

In DNA, the CDR3 is TGTGCCAGCAGCTTTAAACAGTCTCTCCAAGAGACCCAGTACTTC. Amino acids: CASSFKQSLQETQYF. This chain links TRBV7-3 with TRBJ2-5; D is unresolved. V lost 3 bases and J 1 base, leaving 12 bases between the germline ends. Germline values: CDR1 SGHTA, CDR2 FQGTGA. The CDR3 spans 15 residues.

This clonotype was seen only once. The chain has TRBV5-6 and TRBJ2-7; possibly TRBD2 for D (5 bases). Germline V CDR1 and CDR2: SGHDT, YYEEEE. There are 13 residues in the CDR3. Trimming cost V 2 bases and J 3 bases, with 9 bases left between them. This chain's CDR3 is CASSLDGLYEQYF. In DNA, the CDR3 is TGTGCCAGCAGCTTAGACGGACTCTACGAGCAGTACTTC.

The V and J genes are TRBV2 and TRBJ1-6, with 10 nucleotides matching TRBD1. Per germline, CDR1 SNHLY and CDR2 FYNNEI. The ends lost 5 bases at V and 9 bases at J; junction bases unmatched: 4. This CDR3 is built from 14 residues. The CDR3 here is CASSRQGAASPLHF. CDR3 nucleotide sequence: TGTGCCAGCAGTCGACAGGGGGCGGCTTCACCCCTCCACTTT.

There are a few counts of this clonotype. The rearrangement joins TRBV19 to TRBJ2-7; D uncertain. Germline V gene lookup returns CDR1 LNHDA and CDR2 SQIVND (reference sequence). The ends were cut back, 0 bases at V and 2 bases at J, with 8 bases in the middle. The CDR3 is made up of 14 amino acids. The CDR3 region has the DNA TGTGCCAGTAGTATAGAGCCCCACGCCTACGAGCAGTACTTC. It translates to CASSIEPHAYEQYF.

Notes on this clonotype: An end of the junction does not agree with germline; a read error may underlie this. The chain couples TRBV5-1 to TRBJ2-2; D is perhaps TRBD1 (5 bases). Germline lookup yields CDR1 SGHRS and CDR2 YFSETQ. This CDR3 contains 16 residues. CDR3 DNA sequence: TGCACCAGCAGCTCCTTAGGAGACAGAAACACCGGGGAGCTGTTTTTT. It encodes CTSSSLGDRNTGELFF.

About this clonotype: A read error is likely, as this CDR3 ends without the conserved phenylalanine or tryptophan. The chain has TRBV7-8 and TRBJ1-2; 11 bases line up with TRBD1. CDR1 is SGHVS and CDR2 is FQNEAQ in the germline V gene. Losses at the gene ends were 5 bases for V and 7 bases for J; bases not matched to a gene: 12. The CDR3 loop spans 16 amino acids. The CDR3 coding sequence is TGTGCCAGCAGCCAAGCGGGGGACAGGGGGGTGGGTGGCTACACCCTC. Its translation: CASSQAGDRGVGGYTL.

The chain uses TRBV10-3 and TRBJ2-7; the match to TRBD2 covers 14 bases. With 5 bases clipped from V and 9 bases from J, the junction kept 9 bases outside the gene matches. CDR3 size: 15 residues. CDR1 is ENHRY, CDR2 SYGVKD, per germline. The CDR3 DNA reads as TGTGCCATCAGTAGTGGGGGACTAGCGGGAGTGGGGCAGTACTTC. This encodes CAISSGGLAGVGQYF.

The chain employs TRBV9 and TRBJ2-7; TRBD2 might be the D (5 bases). V shed 4 bases and J shed 0 bases, with 17 bases lying between them. The germline CDR1 and CDR2 sequences are SGDLS and YYNGEE. This CDR3 region has 16 residues. The CDR3 sequence: CASSLDASRSSYEQYF. The DNA of the CDR3 is TGTGCCAGCAGCCTCGACGCTAGCCGAAGCTCCTACGAGCAGTACTTC. Based on the CDR3 plus reference TRBV9 and TRBJ2-7, the full variable domain is DSGVTQTPKHLITATGQRVTLRCSPRSGDLSVYWYQQSLDQGLQFLIQYYNGEERAKGNILERFSAQQFPDLHSELNLSSLELGDSALYFCASSLDASRSSYEQYFGPGTRLTVT.

This clonotype occurred many times. The chain is built from TRBV14 and TRBJ2-7; 9 nucleotides agree with TRBD2. The V segment lost 0 bases and the J segment 1 base; nucleotides outside the gene matches: 7. Germline loops: CDR1 SGHDN, CDR2 FVKESK. The CDR3 is 17 residues long. The CDR3 nucleotides read TGTGCCAGCAGCCAAGATCGTGGTCTAGCGGGGTCCTACGAGCAGTACTTC. Translating gives CASSQDRGLAGSYEQYF.

The rearrangement links TRBV9 to TRBJ1-4, with 8 bases aligning to TRBD1. The ends lost 4 bases at V and 3 bases at J; junction bases unmatched: 11. The germline gives CDR1 SGDLS, CDR2 YYNGEE. The CDR3 is 17 amino acids. CDR3 amino acids: CASSRGQANAANEKLFF. CDR3 bases: TGTGCCAGCAGCCGGGGACAGGCCAACGCGGCTAATGAAAAACTGTTTTTT.

V usage is TRBV29-1 and J usage is TRBJ1-1; D not certain. V lost 8 bases and J lost 0, with 10 bases in between. Per germline, CDR1 SQVTM and CDR2 ANQGSEA. CDR3 size: 12 residues. The CDR3 DNA sequence: TGCAGCAGTGTCGGTATGAACACTGAAGCTTTCTTT. This sequence encodes CSSVGMNTEAFF.